One and the same sample provided the 22 T cell receptor beta chains below, sequenced in a study of blood T cell repertoires in COVID-19. Sequencing used immunoSEQ multiplex PCR; TCRdb keeps in-frame clones, though not all of them. The table records roughly 200,000 clones, around 90% of them present only once. Sequencing was done on a sample of peripheral blood. These receptor sequences come from a man between 65 and 79 years old with acute or convalescent COVID-19.

The chain uses TRBV25-1 and TRBJ1-2; a possible D gene is TRBD1 (6 bases). Germline V gives CDR1 MGHDK, CDR2 SYGVNS. The ends were cut back, 9 bases at V and 2 bases at J, with 16 bases in the middle. This CDR3 region has 14 residues. DNA for the CDR3: TGTGCCAGTTTGGGGGCAGGATTCAACTATGGCTACACCTTC. It specifies CASLGAGFNYGYTF.

The V and J genes are TRBV6-5 and TRBJ2-5, with 12 bases fitting TRBD2. CDR3 length equals 15 residues. The V gene's germline CDR1 is MNHEY and CDR2 SVGAGI. V lost 5 bases, J lost 1 base, and 2 bases stayed unmatched. The CDR3: CASSTTSGSQETQYF. CDR3 nucleotides: TGTGCCAGCAGTACGACTAGCGGGAGCCAAGAGACCCAGTACTTC.

The rearrangement joins TRBV6-6 to TRBJ2-2; 12 bases fit TRBD2. After removal of 4 bases from V and 7 bases from J, the junction contained 7 bases not matched to a gene. CDR1 and CDR2 (germline): MNHNY, SVGAGI (reference sequence). This CDR3 comprises 16 residues. The CDR3 region is CASSSRLAGAGGELFF. CDR3 in DNA: TGTGCCAGCAGTTCTCGACTAGCGGGAGCGGGCGGGGAGCTGTTTTTT.

The chain carries TRBV5-4 and TRBJ2-5, with D possibly being TRBD2 (7 bases). Germline CDR1 is SGHNT and CDR2 is YYREEE (reference sequence). This CDR3 is built from 18 residues. V lost 0 bases to trimming and J lost 5 bases, with 23 bases between them. As DNA, the CDR3 is TGTGCCAGCAGCTTGGCTCGCGGGGGCGGAGGGAACGGCGAGACCCAGTACTTC. Amino acid sequence: CASSLARGGGGNGETQYF.

The chain is built from TRBV27 and TRBJ1-4, with TRBD1 identical over 10 bases. With 5 bases clipped from V and 7 bases from J, the junction kept 7 bases outside the gene matches. CDR3 length equals 15 residues. The germline V gene encodes CDR1 MNHEY and CDR2 SMNVEV (reference sequence). DNA of the CDR3: TGTGCCAGCAGTCGATCCGGGACAGGGGTTGAAAAACTGTTTTTT. It specifies CASSRSGTGVEKLFF.

This clone has just a few counts. This rearrangement joins TRBV29-1 to TRBJ2-7, with 11 positions matching TRBD1. The CDR3 length is 13 residues. Germline V CDR1 and CDR2: SQVTM, ANQGSEA. Trimming cost V 3 bases and J 4 bases; bases outside gene matches: 2. The chain's CDR3 is CSVDGTGGYEQYF. The CDR3 DNA follows: TGCAGCGTTGATGGGACAGGGGGATACGAGCAGTACTTC.

The rearrangement links TRBV29-1 to TRBJ1-1; D remains unclear. Trimming stripped 4 bases from V and 4 bases from J, with 4 bases between. This CDR3 has 10 residues. Germline CDR1 and CDR2: SQVTM and ANQGSEA. The CDR3 DNA sequence: TGCAGCGTTGTCGGCACTGAAGCTTTCTTT. Encoded protein: CSVVGTEAFF.

With respect to this clone: The junction differs from germline at one of its ends, possibly a read error. The chain combines TRBV20-1 with TRBJ2-5, with 11 bases identical to TRBD2. The V gene's germline CDR1 is DFQATT and CDR2 SNEGSKA (reference sequence). This CDR3 is built from 11 residues. CDR3 loop: CSGRAEKTQYF. The CDR3 DNA reads as TGTAGCGGGAGGGCCGAAAAGACCCAGTACTTC.

The V and J genes are TRBV5-1 and TRBJ2-6; 11 bases map to TRBD1. This CDR3 spans 17 amino acids. The V gene's germline CDR1 is SGHRS and CDR2 YFSETQ. Losses at the gene ends were 3 bases for V and 2 bases for J; bases not matched to a gene: 4. CDR3 loop: CASSSSGQGAGANVLTF. The CDR3 region has the DNA TGCGCCAGCAGCTCCTCGGGACAGGGGGCTGGGGCCAACGTCCTGACTTTC.

Many counts were recorded for this clone. The rearrangement uses TRBV9 and TRBJ1-5; D unclear. The length of the CDR3 is 15 residues. The V gene's germline CDR1 is SGDLS and CDR2 YYNGEE. Trimming took 4 bases from V and 1 from J, leaving 12 bases between them. CDR3 region: CASSPGSVSNQPQHF. The CDR3 DNA sequence: TGTGCCAGCAGCCCGGGGTCCGTAAGCAATCAGCCCCAGCATTTT. Using reference TRBV9 and TRBJ1-5 for the parts outside the CDR3, the full variable domain is DSGVTQTPKHLITATGQRVTLRCSPRSGDLSVYWYQQSLDQGLQFLIQYYNGEERAKGNILERFSAQQFPDLHSELNLSSLELGDSALYFCASSPGSVSNQPQHFGDGTRLSIL.

This chain uses TRBV6-5 with TRBJ1-1, with 7 bases identical to TRBD1. J gave up 8 bases and V 0 bases, and 0 bases lay outside the gene matches. This CDR3 is 12 amino acids long. Looked up from germline, CDR1 is MNHEY and CDR2 is SVGAGI. The CDR3 DNA is TGTGCCAGCAGTTACTCGACAGGGGAAGCTTTCTTT. Protein sequence: CASSYSTGEAFF.

This clone occurred a few times. The chain is built from TRBV29-1 and TRBJ2-5, with TRBD2 matching over 8 bases. The CDR3 is 15 residues long. Germline-derived CDR1 and CDR2 are SQVTM and ANQGSEA. With 3 bases clipped from V and 7 bases from J, the junction kept 13 bases outside the gene matches. CDR3 sequence reads: CSVEVSGITTGTQYF. The CDR3 DNA follows: TGCAGCGTTGAGGTTAGCGGGATTACCACAGGGACCCAGTACTTC.

This clone occurred a few times. The gene calls are TRBV30 and TRBJ2-2; 7 bases match TRBD1. V trimming: 4 bases; J trimming: 6 bases; junction bases outside the gene matches: 8. CDR1 is GTSNPN and CDR2 is SVGIG in the germline V gene (reference sequence). There are 14 residues in the CDR3. CDR3 sequence reads: CAWTRDSTAGELFF. The CDR3 DNA follows: TGTGCCTGGACCCGGGACAGCACGGCCGGGGAGCTGTTTTTT.

V usage is TRBV19 and J usage is TRBJ1-1, with a tentative D call TRBD1 (6 bases). CDR3 length: 15 residues. Trimming took off 4 bases at V and 1 base at J, with 13 bases between the two ends. CDR1 is LNHDA, CDR2 SQIVND, per germline (reference sequence). CDR3 loop: CASSTGAGGNTEAFF. The CDR3 nucleotides are TGTGCCAGTAGTACAGGGGCTGGTGGGAACACTGAAGCTTTCTTT.

The chain links TRBV6-5 to TRBJ2-1, with TRBD2 matching 8 bases. The CDR3 contains 14 residues. The germline V gene has CDR1 MNHEY and CDR2 SVGAGI. V dropped 8 bases and J dropped 4; count of bases not matched to a gene: 7. CDR3 region: CASDPGGDYNEQFF. The CDR3 DNA reads TGTGCCAGCGACCCGGGAGGGGATTACAATGAGCAGTTCTTC.

The chain employs TRBV13 and TRBJ2-5; 11 bases are a match to TRBD1. This CDR3 is built from 17 residues. Germline CDR1 PRHDT, CDR2 FYEKMQ (reference sequence). The ends lost 6 bases at V and 4 bases at J; junction bases unmatched: 13. CDR3 region: CASRRSLGQGVSETQYF. The CDR3 DNA reads TGTGCCAGCAGGAGATCGTTGGGACAGGGGGTTTCAGAGACCCAGTACTTC.

This chain uses TRBV24-1 with TRBJ1-1; 7 bases align to TRBD1. This CDR3 has 14 residues. Germline assignment: CDR1 KGHDR and CDR2 SFDVKD. Trimming at V came to 5 bases and at J to 0 bases, leaving 2 bases not matched to a gene. The CDR3 sequence is CATSAGGMNTEAFF. The CDR3 DNA is TGTGCCACCAGTGCAGGGGGGATGAACACTGAAGCTTTCTTT.

The V gene is TRBV7-2, the J gene TRBJ2-7, with TRBD1 identical over 8 bases. Losses at the gene ends were 5 bases for V and 2 bases for J; bases not matched to a gene: 8. The CDR3 length is 15 residues. Germline loops: CDR1 SGHTA, CDR2 FQGNSA. CDR3 loop: CASSVGQGPTYEQYF. CDR3 bases: TGTGCCAGCAGCGTCGGACAGGGACCCACCTACGAGCAGTACTTC.

The chain uses TRBV19 and TRBJ2-2; unclear D gene. Trimming took off 6 bases at V and 4 bases at J, with 15 bases between the two ends. Germline lookup yields CDR1 LNHDA and CDR2 SQIVND (reference sequence). The CDR3 spans 15 residues. CDR3: CASRLPATGTGELFF. The CDR3 DNA sequence: TGTGCCAGTAGACTGCCCGCCACGGGCACCGGGGAGCTGTTTTTT.

This clone was found a few times. The V and J genes are TRBV4-1 and TRBJ2-3; the match to TRBD1 covers 8 bases. The V gene's germline CDR1 is MGHRA and CDR2 YSYEKL. CDR3 length: 16 amino acids. V lost 3 bases to trimming and J lost 5 bases; unmatched junction nucleotides: 10. CDR3 sequence reads: CASSQMPGQAGDTQYF. The CDR3 DNA reads as TGCGCCAGCAGCCAGATGCCGGGACAGGCAGGAGATACGCAGTATTTT.

This chain links TRBV27 with TRBJ2-7; D gene ambiguous. The CDR3 contains 13 residues. The germline V and J ends were trimmed by 2 bases and 3 bases, with 8 bases remaining between them. CDR1 and CDR2 (germline): MNHEY, SMNVEV (reference sequence). The CDR3 protein is CASSLETGYEQYF. The CDR3 DNA sequence: TGTGCCAGCAGTTTAGAAACGGGCTACGAGCAGTACTTC.

The V gene is TRBV2, the J gene TRBJ2-2; a weak D match, TRBD1 (6 bases). The CDR3 is 15 residues long. Trimming pared 6 bases from V and 0 bases from J, leaving 11 bases between. The germline V gene encodes CDR1 SNHLY and CDR2 FYNNEI. For the CDR3, the DNA is TGTGCCAGCAGGAAGGACAGTACGAACACCGGGGAGCTGTTTTTT. This encodes CASRKDSTNTGELFF.